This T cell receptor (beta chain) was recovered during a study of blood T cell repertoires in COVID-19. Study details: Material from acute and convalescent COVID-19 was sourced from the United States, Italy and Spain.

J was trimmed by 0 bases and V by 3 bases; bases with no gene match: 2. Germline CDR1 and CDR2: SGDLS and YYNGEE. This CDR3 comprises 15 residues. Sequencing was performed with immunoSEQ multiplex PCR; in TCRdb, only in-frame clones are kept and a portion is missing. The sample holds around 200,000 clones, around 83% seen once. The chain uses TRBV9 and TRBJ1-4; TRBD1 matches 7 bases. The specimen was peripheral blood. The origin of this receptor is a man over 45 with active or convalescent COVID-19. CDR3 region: CASSGQGTTNEKLFF. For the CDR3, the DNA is TGTGCCAGCAGCGGACAGGGTACAACTAATGAAAAACTGTTTTTT. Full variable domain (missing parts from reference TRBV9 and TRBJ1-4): DSGVTQTPKHLITATGQRVTLRCSPRSGDLSVYWYQQSLDQGLQFLIQYYNGEERAKGNILERFSAQQFPDLHSELNLSSLELGDSALYFCASSGQGTTNEKLFFGSGTQLSVL.